These 3 T cell receptor beta chains originate from one sample sequenced in a study of metastatic and nonmetastatic thyroid tumors. TCRdb used MiXCR to call clones anew from the PCR reads. The data show about 18,000 clones, with less than 40% seen just once and about a tenth held by the top ten. Patients underwent thyroid surgery, and none had received any treatment before it. Input material: tumor tissue. The source is a male donor with papillary thyroid cancer or a benign thyroid nodule (not recorded which). Some clones in this sample may be carry-over from other donors' samples.

This clone was picked up a small number of times. The chain couples TRBV20-1 to TRBJ2-7, with 7 bases aligning to TRBD1. The germline CDR1 and CDR2 sequences are DFQATT and SNEGSKA (reference sequence). The trim removed 6 bases at V and 1 base at J, leaving 6 bases unmatched. The CDR3 runs to 13 residues. The CDR3 region is CSASDRASYEQYF. The CDR3 bases are TGCAGTGCAAGCGACAGGGCTTCCTACGAGCAGTACTTC.

In this sample, this clone turned up many times. The chain recombines TRBV11-2 with TRBJ2-5; unclear D gene. CDR3 length: 13 residues. Germline V CDR1 and CDR2: SGHAT, FQNNGV. V was pared by 3 bases and J by 4 bases, with 9 bases between. The CDR3 DNA is TGTGCCAGCAGCTTCGACCGCCCAGAGACCCAGTACTTC. Protein product: CASSFDRPETQYF.

V gene TRBV9 combines with J gene TRBJ2-2; 7 bases agree with TRBD2. The CDR3 spans 18 residues. Germline trimming cut 0 bases from V and 5 bases from J; bases unmatched to any gene: 13. The germline V gene encodes CDR1 SGDLS and CDR2 YYNGEE. This CDR3 is CASSVDPVTSVTTGELFF. For the CDR3, the DNA is TGTGCCAGCAGCGTAGACCCCGTCACTAGCGTAACAACCGGGGAGCTGTTTTTT.